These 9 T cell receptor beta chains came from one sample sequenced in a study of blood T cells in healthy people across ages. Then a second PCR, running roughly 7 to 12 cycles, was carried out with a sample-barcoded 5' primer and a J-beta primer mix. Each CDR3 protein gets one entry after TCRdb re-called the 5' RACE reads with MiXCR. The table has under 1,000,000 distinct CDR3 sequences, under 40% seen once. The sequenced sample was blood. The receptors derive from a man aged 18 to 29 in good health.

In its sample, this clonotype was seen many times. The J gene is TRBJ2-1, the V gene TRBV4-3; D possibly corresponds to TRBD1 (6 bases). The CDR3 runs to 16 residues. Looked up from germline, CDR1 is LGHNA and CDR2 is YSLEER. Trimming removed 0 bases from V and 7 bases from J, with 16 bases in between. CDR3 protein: CASSQDRGHGLNEQFF. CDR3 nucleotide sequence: TGCGCCAGCAGCCAAGATCGGGGACACGGTTTAAATGAGCAGTTCTTC.

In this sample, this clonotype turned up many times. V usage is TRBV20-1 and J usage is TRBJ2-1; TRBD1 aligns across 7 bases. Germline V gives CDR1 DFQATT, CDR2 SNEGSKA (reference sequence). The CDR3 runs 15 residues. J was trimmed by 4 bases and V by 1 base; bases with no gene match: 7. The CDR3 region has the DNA TGCAGTGCTAGAGTCGGCCAGGGGGTTTACAATGAGCAGTTCTTC. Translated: CSARVGQGVYNEQFF.

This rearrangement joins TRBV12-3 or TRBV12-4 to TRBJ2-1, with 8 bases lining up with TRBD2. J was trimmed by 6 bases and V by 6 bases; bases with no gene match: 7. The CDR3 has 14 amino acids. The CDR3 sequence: CASSTGLETNEQFF. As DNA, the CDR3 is TGTGCCAGCAGCACGGGACTAGAAACCAATGAGCAGTTCTTC.

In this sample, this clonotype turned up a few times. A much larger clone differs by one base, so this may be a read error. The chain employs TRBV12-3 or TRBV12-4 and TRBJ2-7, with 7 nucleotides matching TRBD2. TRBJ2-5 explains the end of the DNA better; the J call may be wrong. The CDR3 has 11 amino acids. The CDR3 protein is CASTPGGTQYF. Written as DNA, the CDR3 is TGTGCCAGCACCCCGGGGGGGACCCAGTACTTC.

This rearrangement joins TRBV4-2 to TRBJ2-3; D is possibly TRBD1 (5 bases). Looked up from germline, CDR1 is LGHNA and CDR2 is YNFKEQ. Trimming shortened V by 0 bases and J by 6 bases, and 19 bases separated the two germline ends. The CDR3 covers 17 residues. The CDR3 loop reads CASSQDGSQGTSDTQYF. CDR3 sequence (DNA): TGTGCCAGCAGCCAAGATGGTAGCCAGGGAACCTCGGATACGCAGTATTTT.

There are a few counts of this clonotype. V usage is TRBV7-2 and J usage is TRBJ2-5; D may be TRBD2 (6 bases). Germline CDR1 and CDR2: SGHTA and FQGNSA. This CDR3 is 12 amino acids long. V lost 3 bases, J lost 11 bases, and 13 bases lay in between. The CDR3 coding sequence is TGTGCCAGCAGCTTCCTCGGAGGGGAGCAGTACTTC. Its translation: CASSFLGGEQYF.

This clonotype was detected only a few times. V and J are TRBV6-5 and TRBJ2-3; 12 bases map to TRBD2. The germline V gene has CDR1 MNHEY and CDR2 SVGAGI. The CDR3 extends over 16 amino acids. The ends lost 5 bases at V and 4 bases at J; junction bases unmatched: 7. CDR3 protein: CASSPTTSGGSDTQYF. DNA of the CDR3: TGTGCCAGCAGTCCGACGACTAGCGGGGGATCAGATACGCAGTATTTT.

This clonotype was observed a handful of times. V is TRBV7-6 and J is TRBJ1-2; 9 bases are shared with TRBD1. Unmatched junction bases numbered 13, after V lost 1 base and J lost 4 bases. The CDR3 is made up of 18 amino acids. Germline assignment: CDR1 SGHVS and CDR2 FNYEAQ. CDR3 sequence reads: CASSLVAGQGSSFYGYTF. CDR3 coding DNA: TGTGCCAGCAGCTTAGTAGCCGGACAGGGGAGCTCCTTCTATGGCTACACCTTC. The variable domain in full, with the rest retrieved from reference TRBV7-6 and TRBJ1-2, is GAGVSQSPRYKVTKRGQDVALRCDPISGHVSLYWYRQALGQGPEFLTYFNYEAQQDKSGLPNDRFSAERPEGSISTLTIQRTEQRDSAMYRCASSLVAGQGSSFYGYTFGSGTRLTVV.

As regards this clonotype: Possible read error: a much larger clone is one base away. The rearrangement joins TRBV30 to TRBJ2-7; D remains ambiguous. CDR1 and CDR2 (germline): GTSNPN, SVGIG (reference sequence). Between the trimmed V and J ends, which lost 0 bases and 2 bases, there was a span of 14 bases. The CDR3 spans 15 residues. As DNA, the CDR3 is TGTGCCTGGAGTGTAGTCAGTAAAGTTCCCTACGAGCAGTACTTC. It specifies CAWSVVSKVPYEQYF.